Shown below are 6 T cell receptor beta chains from a single sample sequenced in a study of blood T cell repertoires in COVID-19 (TCRdb year 2020). The library relied on the immunoSEQ multiplex PCR assay. TCRdb stores this immuneACCESS table with in-frame sequences only. Part of the clones is absent; in the studies checked, under half of the shortfall reflects unresolved V genes, and no reason is known for the rest. For this sample there are roughly 330,000 clones; roughly 88% appear just once. The top ten hold less than 6.5% of the sample. Sequenced sample: PBMCs or T cells enriched from blood (not recorded which). Every receptor here comes from a man aged 25 to 40 who had recovered from COVID-19.

This sequence joins TRBV19 and TRBJ2-2; 13 positions agree with TRBD2. Germline V CDR1 and CDR2: LNHDA, SQIVND (reference sequence). This CDR3 spans 16 amino acids. V dropped 5 bases and J dropped 4; count of bases not matched to a gene: 4. DNA for the CDR3: TGTGCCAGTAGTCTAGGACTAGCGGGGGCCACCGGGGAGCTGTTTTTT. Translated, it gives CASSLGLAGATGELFF.

The rearrangement joins TRBV5-4 to TRBJ2-7; 10 bases line up with TRBD2. CDR1 and CDR2 from the germline V gene are SGHNT and YYREEE (reference sequence). V was clipped by 4 bases and J by 3 bases; unmatched bases: 7. The CDR3 loop spans 15 amino acids. DNA of the CDR3: TGTGCCAGCAGCCCCGGACTAGCGGCGATCTACGAGCAGTACTTC. As protein: CASSPGLAAIYEQYF. Using reference TRBV5-4 and TRBJ2-7 for the parts outside the CDR3, the full variable domain is ETGVTQSPTHLIKTRGQQVTLRCSSQSGHNTVSWYQQALGQGPQFIFQYYREEENGRGNFPPRFSGLQFPNYSSELNVNALELDDSALYLCASSPGLAAIYEQYFGPGTRLTVT.

This chain joins TRBV5-1 and TRBJ1-6; D gene uncertain. V was clipped by 5 bases and J by 10 bases, with 19 bases between them. The germline CDR1 and CDR2 sequences are SGHRS and YFSETQ. There are 15 residues in the CDR3. Written as DNA, the CDR3 is TGCGCCAGCAGGGTGGACGGGAGAGAGGGATCACCCCTCCACTTT. Its translation is CASRVDGREGSPLHF.

This clone was found once. The chain employs TRBV30 and TRBJ1-2; weak D call: TRBD1 (5 bases). The CDR3 totals 15 residues. The germline V gene encodes CDR1 GTSNPN and CDR2 SVGIG (reference sequence). Between the trimmed V and J ends, which lost 0 bases and 5 bases, there was a span of 16 bases. The CDR3 reads CAWSVRRGPGYGYTF. The CDR3 DNA follows: TGTGCCTGGAGTGTACGAAGGGGCCCTGGGTATGGCTACACCTTC. Supplemented by reference TRBV30 and TRBJ1-2, the full variable domain reads SQTIHQWPATLVQPVGSPLSLECTVEGTSNPNLYWYRQAAGRGLQLLFYSVGIGQISSEVPQNLSASRPQDRQFILSSKKLLLSDSGFYLCAWSVRRGPGYGYTFGSGTRLTVV.

The chain combines TRBV3-1 (or the pseudogene TRBV3-2) with TRBJ1-6; 11 nucleotides agree with TRBD1. Germline CDR1 LGHDT, CDR2 YNNKEL (reference sequence). This CDR3 spans 16 amino acids. Losses at the gene ends were 4 bases for V and 8 bases for J; bases not matched to a gene: 7. The CDR3 reads CASSRSGTGGDSPLHF. In DNA form, the CDR3 reads TGTGCCAGCAGCCGCTCCGGGACAGGGGGGGATTCACCCCTCCACTTT.

A single count supports this clone. V is TRBV19 and J is TRBJ1-1; no reliable D call. V lost 3 bases and J 0 bases, leaving 8 bases between the germline ends. Germline assignment: CDR1 LNHDA and CDR2 SQIVND (reference sequence). The CDR3 is 14 residues long. The CDR3 is CASSIGLLNTEAFF. CDR3 nucleotide sequence: TGTGCCAGTAGTATTGGGCTACTGAACACTGAAGCTTTCTTT. The full variable domain, with the rest looked up from reference TRBV19 and TRBJ1-1, is DGGITQSPKYLFRKEGQNVTLSCEQNLNHDAMYWYRQDPGQGLRLIYYSQIVNDFQKGDIAEGYSVSREKKESFPLTVTSAQKNPTAFYLCASSIGLLNTEAFFGQGTRLTVV.